Given below is one TCR beta chain in context. No antigen is known for it. The sample belongs to a study of T cell repertoires in cytomegalovirus infection. Findings of the study overall: Totalled public TCR beta family frequency picked out people who carried CMV plus the relevant HLA.

TCRdb used MiXCR to reprocess the reads, holding one entry per CDR3 protein. The sample holds around 300,000 distinct CDR3 sequences; over 20% are singletons and the top ten take approximately 15%. This CDR3 has 14 amino acids. CDR1 and CDR2 from the germline V gene are MNHEY and SVGEGT. V lost 4 bases and J 0 bases, leaving 9 bases between the germline ends. V gene TRBV6-2 or TRBV6-3 combines with J gene TRBJ2-5, with D possibly being TRBD2 (6 bases). Input material: PBMCs. This clonotype was sampled from a human donor in good health (CMV status not recorded). Some clones in this sample may be carry-over from other donors' samples. The CDR3 DNA reads as TGTGCCAGCAGTTCGTGGGACTACCAAGAGACCCAGTACTTC. Translated: CASSSWDYQETQYF.